The subject of this entry is one T cell receptor beta chain. The target antigen is unknown. The PCR used 60 V beta and 13 J beta primers. The table came from immunoSEQ multiplex PCR; TCRdb's copy has only in-frame clones and leaves some out. The sample lists 100,000 or so clones, about nine tenths seen once, with around 14% in the top ten. The data stem from a study of glioma-infiltrating T cells after dendritic cell vaccination. At the level of the study: Glioblastoma patients came from Phase I and II dendritic cell vaccination trials. Findings of the study overall: The cohort had few patients with full blood and tumor sets.

The receptor was derived from a human donor with glioblastoma. The sequenced sample was blood, obtained before dendritic cell vaccination.

In DNA form, the CDR3 reads TGTGCCAGCAGTTTGAGGGGGAGCTACAATGAGCAGTTCTTC. This encodes CASSLRGSYNEQFF. The chain couples TRBV28 to TRBJ2-1; a possible D gene is TRBD1 (6 bases). There are 14 residues in the CDR3. The germline gives CDR1 MDHEN, CDR2 SYDVKM. Trimming shortened V by 3 bases and J by 3 bases, and 9 bases separated the two germline ends.